The 30 T cell receptor beta chains in this list originate from one sample, sequenced in a study of human T cells and chemical hapten exposure. Stated time point: pre-sensitization, week 0. The treatment here: therapeutic diphenylcyclopropenone sensitization with weekly scalp DPC. TCRdb called the RACE reads again in MiXCR, with one record for every CDR3 protein. Here the sample spans 65,000 to 70,000 distinct CDR3 sequences, roughly 9.7% being singletons. Sequenced here: whole blood, sampled in connection with sensitization to the hapten diphenylcyclopropenone (DPC). These receptors were collected from a woman in her 50s with alopecia areata. Some clones in this sample may be carry-over from other donors' samples.

A note on this clonotype: The conserved phenylalanine or tryptophan is not found at the CDR3 terminus, so this likely reflects a read error. The chain has TRBV7-8 and TRBJ2-1; TRBD2 matches 13 bases. The CDR3 loop spans 15 amino acids. Germline CDR1 reads SGHVS; CDR2 reads FQNEAQ. J was trimmed by 9 bases and V by 5 bases; bases with no gene match: 7. The chain's CDR3 is CASSQTSGGAGEQFS. The DNA for the CDR3 is TGTGCCAGCAGCCAAACTAGCGGGGGGGCCGGTGAGCAGTTCTCC.

This clonotype has just a few counts. V and J are TRBV12-3 or TRBV12-4 and TRBJ1-4, with D hard to call. The CDR3 is made up of 15 amino acids. V shed 5 bases and J shed 0 bases, with 10 bases lying between them. The CDR3 region is CASSQDGTTNEKLFF. The DNA of the CDR3 is TGTGCCAGCAGTCAGGACGGGACAACTAATGAAAAACTGTTTTTT.

V gene TRBV20-1 combines with J gene TRBJ2-2; 8 bases fit TRBD2. In germline, CDR1 is DFQATT, CDR2 SNEGSKA (reference sequence). The V segment lost 6 bases and the J segment 6 bases; nucleotides outside the gene matches: 9. CDR3 length: 14 amino acids. CDR3 DNA sequence: TGCAGTGCCCGTATAGCGGGAAGGTCCGGGGAGCTGTTTTTT. Its protein product is CSARIAGRSGELFF.

This clonotype has a count of ten or more. J is TRBJ2-7 and V is TRBV18; D not certain. This CDR3 has 13 amino acids. Trimming removed 5 bases at V and 4 bases at J, with 12 bases between. CDR1 and CDR2 from the germline V gene are KGHSH and LQKENI. DNA of the CDR3: TGTGCCAGCTCAATGACCGGCGCGTACGAGCAGTACTTC. It encodes CASSMTGAYEQYF.

The chain links TRBV7-9 to TRBJ2-3, with 9 positions matching TRBD2. CDR1 SEHNR and CDR2 FQNEAQ come from the germline V gene (reference sequence). The CDR3 runs to 16 residues. After removal of 4 bases from V and 0 bases from J, the junction contained 5 bases not matched to a gene. CDR3 amino acids: CASSYPTSGSTDTQYF. CDR3 bases: TGTGCCAGCAGCTACCCGACTAGCGGTAGCACAGATACGCAGTATTTT.

The chain links TRBV10-3 to TRBJ1-2; D is unresolved. Germline V gene lookup returns CDR1 ENHRY and CDR2 SYGVKD. The V end lost 6 bases, the J end lost 4 bases, and 9 bases lay between the germline ends. The length of the CDR3 is 12 residues. The CDR3 spells CAIRGNIYGYTF. CDR3 bases: TGTGCCATCAGAGGGAATATCTATGGCTACACCTTC.

This clonotype was seen repeatedly, ten times or more. The chain employs TRBV29-1 and TRBJ2-4; D is possibly TRBD1 (6 bases). This CDR3 is built from 13 residues. V lost 6 bases and J lost 2, with 11 bases in between. Germline loops: CDR1 SQVTM, CDR2 ANQGSEA. CDR3 in amino acids: CSVNRETKNIQYF. The CDR3 nucleotides read TGCAGCGTCAACAGGGAGACCAAAAACATTCAGTACTTC.

The chain links TRBV7-2 to TRBJ2-4; no reliable D call. V was cut by 6 bases and J by 3 bases, with 18 bases left in between. This CDR3 region has 16 residues. Germline V gives CDR1 SGHTA, CDR2 FQGNSA. CDR3 residues: CASRQGWRVGKNIQYF. The CDR3 nucleotides are TGTGCCAGCAGACAAGGCTGGCGAGTGGGCAAAAACATTCAGTACTTC.

This clonotype was seen only a few times. The chain employs TRBV18 and TRBJ2-2; maybe TRBD1 (6 bases). This CDR3 has 16 amino acids. In germline, CDR1 is KGHSH, CDR2 LQKENI. Trimming removed 2 bases from V and 1 base from J, with 11 bases in between. CDR3 in DNA: TGTGCCAGCTCACCAGTAAGGACAGAGAACACCGGGGAGCTGTTTTTT. Its protein is CASSPVRTENTGELFF.

The V call is TRBV7-3, the J call TRBJ2-3, with 7 bases aligning to TRBD2. Per the germline V gene, CDR1 is SGHTA and CDR2 is FQGTGA. J was trimmed by 2 bases and V by 2 bases; bases with no gene match: 16. This CDR3 spans 19 amino acids. The CDR3 DNA is TGTGCCAGCAGCTTACAGCGGGGCCTCTACCCTGAACTCACAGATACGCAGTATTTT. Translation gives CASSLQRGLYPELTDTQYF.

This clonotype was seen only a few times. The J gene is TRBJ2-1, the V gene TRBV29-1; D is possibly TRBD2 (5 bases). This CDR3 is 13 amino acids long. Germline lookup yields CDR1 SQVTM and CDR2 ANQGSEA. V dropped 7 bases and J dropped 7 bases, with 17 bases sitting between them. In DNA, the CDR3 is TGCAGCGATCACACCGCCTCGGGGAATGAGCAGTTCTTC. Its protein is CSDHTASGNEQFF.

This clonotype has at least ten counts. J is TRBJ1-6 and V is TRBV2; the match to TRBD1 covers 7 bases. Germline V gives CDR1 SNHLY, CDR2 FYNNEI. The CDR3 runs 14 residues. Trimming took 6 bases from V and 7 from J; bases not matched to a gene: 6. Here the CDR3 DNA reads TGTGCCAGCAGAAGGGGGCTGGGCAATTCACCCCTCCACTTT. Translated, it gives CASRRGLGNSPLHF.

This clonotype occurred many times. The chain is built from TRBV7-6 and TRBJ2-5; TRBD1 agrees at 7 bases. The length of the CDR3 is 13 residues. Germline V gives CDR1 SGHVS, CDR2 FNYEAQ. The V segment lost 5 bases and the J segment 2 bases; nucleotides outside the gene matches: 2. CDR3 nucleotide sequence: TGTGCCAGCAGCCGGGACAGACAAGAGACCCAGTACTTC. As protein: CASSRDRQETQYF.

The sample holds a few counts of this clonotype. The chain uses TRBV27 and TRBJ2-7, with D possibly being TRBD2 (5 bases). Trimming removed 5 bases at V and 6 bases at J, with 17 bases between. CDR3 length equals 14 residues. CDR1 and CDR2 from the germline V gene are MNHEY and SMNVEV (reference sequence). Here the CDR3 DNA reads TGTGCCAGCAGTCTAGGGCGGGCGGCGGGCGAGCAGTACTTC. Its translation: CASSLGRAAGEQYF.

This clonotype was seen at least ten times. This chain links TRBV5-1 with TRBJ2-5, with TRBD1 matching 10 bases. Trimming cost V 3 bases and J 2 bases; bases outside gene matches: 10. This CDR3 spans 17 amino acids. Germline CDR1 reads SGHRS; CDR2 reads YFSETQ. The CDR3 sequence is CASSSPGQGFLQETQYF. The CDR3 coding sequence is TGCGCCAGCAGCTCTCCGGGACAGGGGTTCCTACAAGAGACCCAGTACTTC. The entire variable domain, with the rest obtained from reference TRBV5-1 and TRBJ2-5, is as follows: KAGVTQTPRYLIKTRGQQVTLSCSPISGHRSVSWYQQTPGQGLQFLFEYFSETQRNKGNFPGRFSGRQFSNSRSEMNVSTLELGDSALYLCASSSPGQGFLQETQYFGPGTRLLVL.

This clonotype occurred many times. The chain joins TRBV20-1 to TRBJ1-2; 8 bases fit TRBD1. The CDR3 is 12 amino acids. Germline-derived CDR1 and CDR2 are DFQATT and SNEGSKA (reference sequence). V shed 5 bases, J shed 7 bases, and the junction held 6 bases outside the gene matches. The CDR3 region has the DNA TGCAGTGCTTTACAGGGGGATCTTGGCTACACCTTC. Its protein is CSALQGDLGYTF.

This clonotype has ten or more counts. The V and J genes are TRBV20-1 and TRBJ2-5; no clear D gene. The germline gives CDR1 DFQATT, CDR2 SNEGSKA (reference sequence). This CDR3 has 11 residues. The CDR3 here is CTQSAEETQYF. The DNA for the CDR3 is TGCACCCAGTCCGCAGAAGAGACCCAGTACTTC.

This clonotype was observed a handful of times. The chain combines TRBV28 with TRBJ2-2; 11 bases map to TRBD2. With V trimmed by 4 bases and J by 2 bases, 6 bases remained unmatched. The CDR3 contains 17 residues. Germline CDR1 is MDHEN and CDR2 is SYDVKM. Written as DNA, the CDR3 is TGTGCCAGCAGTTCTGGGCTAGCGGGAGGAAACACCGGGGAGCTGTTTTTT. It yields the protein CASSSGLAGGNTGELFF.

This clonotype was detected ten times or more. The chain joins TRBV7-2 to TRBJ2-1; D may be TRBD2 (5 bases). The CDR3 is 13 amino acids. Germline V gene lookup returns CDR1 SGHTA and CDR2 FQGNSA. The V end lost 0 bases, the J end lost 7 bases, and 7 bases lay between the germline ends. The chain's CDR3 is CASSLARANEQFF. The CDR3 DNA follows: TGTGCCAGCAGCTTAGCGCGGGCGAATGAGCAGTTCTTC.

This clonotype appeared a few times. This rearrangement joins TRBV6-5 to TRBJ2-7; 8 positions agree with TRBD1. The V and J ends lost 2 bases and 5 bases, in that order; junction bases with no gene match: 5. CDR3 length equals 14 residues. Germline CDR1 MNHEY, CDR2 SVGAGI. The CDR3 DNA reads as TGTGCCAGCAGTTACGGACAGGGAAGCGACGAGCAGTACTTC. It translates to CASSYGQGSDEQYF.

This sequence joins TRBV27 and TRBJ2-7; D uncertain. This CDR3 has 11 amino acids. CDR1 and CDR2 from the germline V gene are MNHEY and SMNVEV (reference sequence). V gave up 10 bases and J gave up 3 bases, with 10 bases separating them. CDR3 sequence (DNA): TGTGCCAACCACCCATACTACGAGCAGTACTTC. This codes for CANHPYYEQYF.

The chain carries TRBV5-5 and TRBJ1-6; D not resolved. Trimming removed 6 bases at V and 11 bases at J, with 12 bases between. The CDR3 covers 12 residues. The V gene's germline CDR1 is SGHKS and CDR2 YYEKEE (reference sequence). The CDR3 spells CASTSYPAPLHF. The CDR3, as DNA: TGTGCCAGCACCTCCTACCCCGCACCCCTCCACTTT.

The chain couples TRBV7-9 to TRBJ1-1, with D unresolved. Germline V CDR1 and CDR2: SEHNR, FQNEAQ (reference sequence). This CDR3 spans 14 amino acids. V gave up 1 base and J gave up 1 base, with 7 bases separating them. The CDR3 DNA is TGTGCCAGCAGCTTAGTCCCGGAGAACACTGAAGCTTTCTTT. It yields the protein CASSLVPENTEAFF.

V usage is TRBV9 and J usage is TRBJ1-1, with D perhaps matching TRBD1 (5 bases). V lost 8 bases and J lost 3, with 29 bases in between. The germline V gene encodes CDR1 SGDLS and CDR2 YYNGEE. This CDR3 is built from 18 residues. CDR3 in DNA: TGTGCCAGTACCAAACGGGGGACCGGGTGGCGGGAGGACACTGAAGCTTTCTTT. Protein sequence: CASTKRGTGWREDTEAFF.

Ten or more counts support this clonotype. This chain uses TRBV6-5 with TRBJ1-5, with D tentatively TRBD1 (5 bases). The CDR3 loop spans 13 amino acids. V was cut by 2 bases and J by 7 bases, with 9 bases left in between. Germline CDR1 and CDR2: MNHEY and SVGAGI. CDR3 DNA: TGTGCCAGCAGTTACAGGGAGGGGCAGCCCCAGCATTTT. It codes for CASSYREGQPQHF.

J is TRBJ2-1 and V is TRBV9; D is perhaps TRBD2 (5 bases). Germline V gives CDR1 SGDLS, CDR2 YYNGEE. The CDR3 covers 12 residues. The ends were cut back, 1 base at V and 8 bases at J, with 7 bases in the middle. CDR3 nucleotide sequence: TGTGCCAGCAGCGTACTGGGAGATGAGCAGTTCTTC. Its translation: CASSVLGDEQFF.

This clonotype has a count of ten or more. The chain carries TRBV18 and TRBJ2-7, with D perhaps TRBD1 (5 bases). Trimming removed 6 bases at V and 3 bases at J, with 18 bases between. Germline V lookup: CDR1 KGHSH, CDR2 LQKENI. The CDR3 totals 15 residues. The CDR3 DNA follows: TGTGCCAGCTCCCCGCTACAGGCCTCTGTCTACGAGCAGTACTTC. Amino acid sequence: CASSPLQASVYEQYF.

This clonotype showed up many times. The CDR3 nucleotides are TGTGCCAGCAGTGACCCCGGCTGGTACGAGCAGTACTTC. It yields the protein CASSDPGWYEQYF. The gene calls are TRBV6-5 and TRBJ2-7; D gene ambiguous. This CDR3 has 13 amino acids. Trimming stripped 5 bases from V and 4 bases from J, with 12 bases between. Germline V CDR1 and CDR2: MNHEY, SVGAGI.

This clonotype was recorded a few times. V and J are TRBV18 and TRBJ1-2, with D perhaps matching TRBD1 (6 bases). Trimming left V 3 bases short and J 0 bases short, with 17 bases between. The CDR3 covers 17 residues. Germline values: CDR1 KGHSH, CDR2 LQKENI. DNA of the CDR3: TGTGCCAGCTCACCGTCGCAGGGGTTATTTTCTAACTATGGCTACACCTTC. Its translation is CASSPSQGLFSNYGYTF.

This clonotype was seen many times. The chain couples TRBV14 to TRBJ1-1; TRBD1 agrees at 9 bases. This CDR3 has 16 amino acids. Germline loops: CDR1 SGHDN, CDR2 FVKESK. J gave up 3 bases and V 0 bases, and 5 bases lay outside the gene matches. DNA for the CDR3: TGTGCCAGCAGCCAAGAGATGGACAGGGGAGACACTGAAGCTTTCTTT. It specifies CASSQEMDRGDTEAFF.